The 32 T cell receptor beta chains in this list originate from one sample, sequenced in a study of T-cell memory formation after mild COVID-19. TCRdb called the 5' RACE reads again in MiXCR, with one record for every CDR3 protein. The data hold some 40,000 distinct CDR3 sequences, with roughly 8% observed a single time. The specimen sequenced was PBMCs or a T cell subset sorted from them (not recorded which). The receptors were gathered from a man between 18 and 35 years old who had mild COVID-19 (a few samples of this study predate the infection). Cell type and time point are not known.

The rearrangement uses TRBV5-1 and TRBJ2-7, with 8 bases aligning to TRBD1. The CDR3 has 14 residues. Germline V gives CDR1 SGHRS, CDR2 YFSETQ. Trimming removed 2 bases from V and 3 bases from J; junction bases left unmatched: 4. The CDR3 loop is CASSLGTGYYEQYF. The CDR3 DNA reads TGCGCCAGCAGCTTAGGGACAGGTTACTACGAGCAGTACTTC. The complete variable domain, with remaining parts taken from reference TRBV5-1 and TRBJ2-7, reads KAGVTQTPRYLIKTRGQQVTLSCSPISGHRSVSWYQQTPGQGLQFLFEYFSETQRNKGNFPGRFSGRQFSNSRSEMNVSTLELGDSALYLCASSLGTGYYEQYFGPGTRLTVT.

This clonotype was observed a few times. The chain couples TRBV9 to TRBJ1-3; D is possibly TRBD1 (6 bases). Germline loops: CDR1 SGDLS, CDR2 YYNGEE. V was pared by 5 bases and J by 4 bases, with 10 bases between. The CDR3 is 13 amino acids. The CDR3 here is CASRSGVGNTIYF. DNA of the CDR3: TGTGCCAGCAGATCAGGGGTAGGAAACACCATATATTTT.

Ten or more counts support this clonotype. The rearrangement links TRBV5-1 to TRBJ2-7, with D possibly being TRBD1 (5 bases). Germline loops: CDR1 SGHRS, CDR2 YFSETQ. The length of the CDR3 is 15 residues. Trimming took off 4 bases at V and 1 base at J, with 15 bases between the two ends. The CDR3 DNA reads as TGCGCCAGCAGCGTCACAGGCGACCTATCCTACGAGCAGTACTTC. Its translation is CASSVTGDLSYEQYF.

This clonotype came up a few times. This chain uses TRBV2 with TRBJ2-7; TRBD1 matches 7 bases. The length of the CDR3 is 12 residues. V shed 6 bases and J 4 bases; nucleotides not matched to a gene: 3. Looked up from germline, CDR1 is SNHLY and CDR2 is FYNNEI. CDR3 nucleotides: TGTGCCAGCAGACCGACAGGGTACGAGCAGTACGTC. Protein sequence: CASRPTGYEQYV.

The rearrangement links TRBV11-2 to TRBJ2-6; 7 bases line up with TRBD1. Unmatched junction bases numbered 6, after V lost 6 bases and J lost 4 bases. This CDR3 is built from 15 residues. Germline CDR1 reads SGHAT; CDR2 reads FQNNGV. This chain's CDR3 is CASRLQGSGANVLTF. The CDR3 nucleotides are TGTGCCAGCAGGTTACAGGGGTCCGGGGCCAACGTCCTGACTTTC.

This clonotype was found a few times. The V and J genes are TRBV6-1 and TRBJ2-5; the D gene is possibly TRBD2 (6 bases). V was clipped by 8 bases and J by 5 bases, with 18 bases between them. The V gene's germline CDR1 is MNHNS and CDR2 SASEGT. This CDR3 is built from 14 residues. The CDR3 DNA reads as TGTGCCAGCCGTCTGTCCGGTGGGGGGGAGACCCAGTACTTC. Translating gives CASRLSGGGETQYF.

This sequence joins TRBV20-1 and TRBJ1-2, with D uncertain. This CDR3 region has 14 residues. The ends were cut back, 6 bases at V and 1 base at J, with 15 bases in the middle. Germline assignment: CDR1 DFQATT and CDR2 SNEGSKA (reference sequence). CDR3 sequence reads: CSAQDRLLNYGYTF. The CDR3 nucleotides read TGCAGTGCCCAGGACCGGCTTCTTAACTATGGCTACACCTTC.

This clonotype appeared a few times. V is TRBV11-2 and J is TRBJ2-3; D is possibly TRBD1 (6 bases). Germline V gives CDR1 SGHAT, CDR2 FQNNGV. V lost 10 bases and J 5 bases, leaving 19 bases between the germline ends. The CDR3 consists of 14 residues. In nucleotides, the CDR3 is TGTGCCACCAGGGTGCAGGGGAGTGGAGATACGCAGTATTTT. Encoded protein: CATRVQGSGDTQYF.

This clonotype has a handful of counts. The rearrangement links TRBV7-2 to TRBJ1-1, with D possibly being TRBD1 (5 bases). CDR1 is SGHTA, CDR2 FQGNSA, per germline. V dropped 2 bases and J dropped 0 bases, with 10 bases sitting between them. CDR3 length: 15 amino acids. DNA of the CDR3: TGTGCCAGCAGCTTATCGGGGCGGGTGAACACTGAAGCTTTCTTT. This codes for CASSLSGRVNTEAFF.

The sample holds many counts of this clonotype. This chain links TRBV18 with TRBJ2-1; possible D gene TRBD1, 6 bases. V was shortened by 1 base and J by 12 bases, with 19 bases between the two germline ends. Per the germline V gene, CDR1 is KGHSH and CDR2 is LQKENI. This CDR3 spans 15 amino acids. CDR3 sequence reads: CASSPQQGVQNGQFF. CDR3 coding DNA: TGTGCCAGCTCACCACAACAGGGAGTCCAAAACGGGCAGTTCTTC.

This clonotype has ten or more counts. The chain uses TRBV5-5 and TRBJ2-3, with D possibly being TRBD2 (5 bases). The CDR3 is 12 amino acids. V was cut by 7 bases and J by 7 bases, with 13 bases left in between. Germline V CDR1 and CDR2: SGHKS, YYEKEE (reference sequence). The CDR3 region has the DNA TGTGCCAGCGAGGCTCACGGGAATACGCAGTATTTT. Protein: CASEAHGNTQYF.

The V gene is TRBV14, the J gene TRBJ1-1; D not certain. V was clipped by 2 bases and J by 3 bases, with 16 bases between them. This CDR3 has 16 amino acids. CDR1 is SGHDN and CDR2 is FVKESK in the germline V gene. The CDR3 here is CASSQKASPGHTEAFF. The CDR3 DNA follows: TGTGCCAGCAGCCAAAAGGCCAGCCCAGGCCACACTGAAGCTTTCTTT. The variable domain in full, completed from reference TRBV14 and TRBJ1-1, reads EAGVTQFPSHSVIEKGQTVTLRCDPISGHDNLYWYRRVMGKEIKFLLHFVKESKQDESGMPNNRFLAERTGGTYSTLKVQPAELEDSGVYFCASSQKASPGHTEAFFGQGTRLTVV.

The rearrangement uses TRBV10-3 and TRBJ2-1; D gene unclear. Trimming took off 7 bases at V and 12 bases at J, with 10 bases between the two ends. The germline V gene encodes CDR1 ENHRY and CDR2 SYGVKD. This CDR3 has 10 amino acids. The CDR3 reads CAITEMRQFF. The DNA for the CDR3 is TGTGCCATCACCGAGATGAGGCAGTTCTTC.

This chain joins TRBV7-9 and TRBJ2-3; tentative D call: TRBD1 (6 bases). The germline V gene has CDR1 SEHNR and CDR2 FQNEAQ (reference sequence). The V end lost 3 bases, the J end lost 9 bases, and 13 bases lay between the germline ends. The CDR3 covers 13 residues. The CDR3 region has the DNA TGTGCCAGCAGCTTCGTCGACAGGCGGACGCAGTATTTT. This gives the protein CASSFVDRRTQYF.

This clonotype was counted at least ten times. The chain uses TRBV4-2 and TRBJ2-3; a weak D match, TRBD2 (6 bases). The V and J ends lost 0 bases and 4 bases respectively, with 14 bases between them. Germline V gene sequence: CDR1 LGHNA, CDR2 YNFKEQ. The CDR3 runs 16 residues. The CDR3 reads CASSQEGILAADTQYF. The CDR3 coding sequence is TGTGCCAGCAGCCAAGAAGGCATCTTAGCGGCAGATACGCAGTATTTT.

This clonotype was detected a few times. V is TRBV5-6 and J is TRBJ2-5; 9 positions agree with TRBD2. V was pared by 4 bases and J by 7 bases, with 5 bases of the junction left unmatched. Per the germline V gene, CDR1 is SGHDT and CDR2 is YYEEEE. The CDR3 length is 13 residues. The CDR3 nucleotides are TGTGCCAGCAGCCTTGCGACTAGCGGGACCCAGTACTTC. Translation: CASSLATSGTQYF.

The V call is TRBV5-6, the J call TRBJ2-2, with D maybe TRBD2 (6 bases). The CDR3 has 14 amino acids. Trimming pared 6 bases from V and 4 bases from J, leaving 13 bases between. Germline CDR1 and CDR2: SGHDT and YYEEEE. The CDR3 DNA reads as TGTGCCAGCAATCGGAGGGCGCGCACCGGGGAGCTGTTTTTT. It is translated as CASNRRARTGELFF.

Many counts were recorded for this clonotype. V is TRBV6-2 or TRBV6-3 and J is TRBJ2-4; 7 nucleotides align to TRBD1. J was trimmed by 2 bases and V by 2 bases; bases with no gene match: 6. The CDR3 runs to 16 residues. Germline values: CDR1 MNHEY, CDR2 SVGEGT. The CDR3 is CASSYQGDESKNIQYF. In DNA form, the CDR3 reads TGTGCCAGCAGTTACCAGGGGGATGAGTCCAAAAACATTCAGTACTTC.

In its sample, this clonotype was seen a few times. The chain carries TRBV20-1 and TRBJ1-5; 9 bases align to TRBD1. The ends lost 6 bases at V and 7 bases at J; junction bases unmatched: 7. The CDR3 has 13 amino acids. CDR1 is DFQATT and CDR2 is SNEGSKA in the germline V gene (reference sequence). The CDR3 loop reads CSAGTGLGQPQHF. The CDR3 DNA sequence: TGCAGTGCAGGGACAGGGTTAGGCCAGCCCCAGCATTTT.

In its sample, this clonotype was seen a few times. The CDR3 spells CATSREEAVQETQYF. The CDR3 DNA sequence: TGTGCCACCAGCAGAGAGGAGGCGGTACAAGAGACCCAGTACTTC. The chain combines TRBV15 with TRBJ2-5, with D maybe TRBD2 (5 bases). Trimming pared 0 bases from V and 2 bases from J, leaving 10 bases between. CDR1 and CDR2 from the germline V gene are LNHNV and YYDKDF (reference sequence). The CDR3 spans 15 residues.

The chain recombines TRBV19 with TRBJ1-5; D unclear. The CDR3 contains 14 residues. Germline CDR1 and CDR2: LNHDA and SQIVND (reference sequence). V gave up 5 bases and J gave up 2 bases, with 10 bases separating them. The CDR3 DNA reads TGTGCCAGTAGTGGAGGGAGGGGCAATCAGCCCCAGCATTTT. This codes for CASSGGRGNQPQHF.

The gene calls are TRBV5-1 and TRBJ1-2; 9 bases are a match to TRBD1. V shed 7 bases and J 1 base; nucleotides not matched to a gene: 5. Germline V gives CDR1 SGHRS, CDR2 YFSETQ. The CDR3 length is 14 residues. This CDR3 reads CASGSTGGNYGYTF. CDR3 DNA sequence: TGCGCCAGCGGATCGACAGGGGGTAACTATGGCTACACCTTC.

This clonotype was seen more than once but under ten times. This chain links TRBV4-1 with TRBJ2-3, with a weak D call TRBD2 (6 bases). Per germline, CDR1 MGHRA and CDR2 YSYEKL. The CDR3 is made up of 17 amino acids. V lost 0 bases to trimming and J lost 3 bases, with 16 bases between them. The CDR3 sequence is CASSQDYVAGLTDTQYF. The CDR3 DNA reads as TGCGCCAGCAGCCAAGATTATGTTGCGGGGTTAACAGATACGCAGTATTTT.

The V gene is TRBV18, the J gene TRBJ2-7; 9 positions agree with TRBD1. The trim removed 3 bases at V and 6 bases at J, leaving 6 bases unmatched. The CDR3 spans 14 residues. Germline-derived CDR1 and CDR2 are KGHSH and LQKENI. CDR3 in amino acids: CASSPTGGGLEQYV. The CDR3 nucleotides read TGTGCCAGCTCACCGACAGGGGGTGGACTCGAGCAGTACGTC.

As DNA, the CDR3 is TGCAGTGCTAGTATGGGGGGGCCGTCCGGGGAGCTGTTTTTT. This sequence encodes CSASMGGPSGELFF. The rearrangement uses TRBV20-1 and TRBJ2-2, with D tentatively TRBD2 (7 bases). The CDR3 runs to 14 residues. Trimming stripped 3 bases from V and 6 bases from J, with 14 bases between. Germline loops: CDR1 DFQATT, CDR2 SNEGSKA (reference sequence).

The chain employs TRBV18 and TRBJ1-1; tentative D call: TRBD1 (6 bases). The CDR3 has 15 residues. Per germline, CDR1 KGHSH and CDR2 LQKENI. Trimming removed 2 bases at V and 1 base at J, with 11 bases between. The DNA of the CDR3 is TGTGCCAGCTCACCAATTAGAGGGGGGAACACTGAAGCTTTCTTT. Translated, it gives CASSPIRGGNTEAFF.

This clonotype was seen only a few times. The chain couples TRBV6-2 or TRBV6-3 to TRBJ2-5; D not certain. The CDR3 length is 13 residues. CDR1 is MNHEY, CDR2 SVGEGT, per germline. V lost 2 bases to trimming and J lost 5 bases, with 9 bases between them. DNA of the CDR3: TGTGCCAGCAGTTACGTGGCGGAGGAGACCCAGTACTTC. It codes for CASSYVAEETQYF.

This clonotype was seen repeatedly, ten times or more. The rearrangement uses TRBV7-2 and TRBJ2-1, with unresolved D. Trimming left V 4 bases short and J 6 bases short, with 13 bases between. The CDR3 is 14 amino acids. CDR1 and CDR2 (germline): SGHTA, FQGNSA. This chain's CDR3 is CASSSPRGGNEQFF. CDR3 in DNA: TGTGCCAGCAGCTCACCCCGAGGTGGCAATGAGCAGTTCTTC.

This clonotype was seen only a few times. V is TRBV7-2 and J is TRBJ2-5; perhaps TRBD1 as D (6 bases). The CDR3 contains 16 residues. Germline V CDR1 and CDR2: SGHTA, FQGNSA. The ends were cut back, 5 bases at V and 1 base at J, with 17 bases in the middle. CDR3: CASSQGPVLLQETQYF. DNA of the CDR3: TGTGCCAGCAGCCAGGGGCCGGTCCTGCTCCAAGAGACCCAGTACTTC.

V usage is TRBV28 and J usage is TRBJ1-2, with 9 bases identical to TRBD1. The CDR3 length is 13 residues. The trim removed 5 bases at V and 3 bases at J, leaving 1 base unmatched. The germline V gene encodes CDR1 MDHEN and CDR2 SYDVKM. The CDR3 DNA reads TGTGCCAGCAGTACAGGGGGCCACTATGGCTACACCTTC. It specifies CASSTGGHYGYTF.

The CDR3 here is CASSVDRGDTEAFF. In DNA form, the CDR3 reads TGCGCCAGCAGCGTGGACAGGGGCGACACTGAAGCTTTCTTT. The chain recombines TRBV5-1 with TRBJ1-1; 9 nucleotides agree with TRBD1. This CDR3 spans 14 amino acids. Germline CDR1 and CDR2: SGHRS and YFSETQ. V lost 4 bases, J lost 3 bases, and 4 bases stayed unmatched. The whole variable domain, remainder taken from reference TRBV5-1 and TRBJ1-1, is KAGVTQTPRYLIKTRGQQVTLSCSPISGHRSVSWYQQTPGQGLQFLFEYFSETQRNKGNFPGRFSGRQFSNSRSEMNVSTLELGDSALYLCASSVDRGDTEAFFGQGTRLTVV.

A few counts support this clonotype. The rearrangement links TRBV12-3 or TRBV12-4 to TRBJ2-7; the D call may be TRBD1 or TRBD2 (5 bases each). Trimming took 3 bases from V and 5 from J, leaving 8 bases between them. This CDR3 has 12 amino acids. Here the CDR3 DNA reads TGTGCCAGCAGTTTCTGGGGGAACGAGCAGTACGTC. Its protein is CASSFWGNEQYV.